This T cell receptor beta chain originates from a study of blood T cell repertoires in COVID-19. Followed longitudinally, the Seattle patients had been enrolled during active infection. Per the study methods: Using reference gene primer amplification, nucleated cell counts were estimated. Assay used: immunoSEQ multiplex PCR; TCRdb lists only in-frame clones, some missing. V, J and clone size reflect that table, while D and trimming were determined from the DNA. This repertoire shows 130,000 or so clones, less than 90% found once; its top ten account for more than 2%. Trimming removed 2 bases from V and 8 bases from J, with 8 bases in between. There are 12 residues in the CDR3. Per germline, CDR1 SGHRS and CDR2 YFSETQ.

The source material was peripheral blood. The chain uses TRBV5-1 and TRBJ2-1; D not resolved. The receptor's source is a human donor with COVID-19, enrolled during active disease. The donor label of this sample is uncertain. CDR3 sequence: CASSFRHDEQFF. In DNA, the CDR3 is TGCGCCAGCAGCTTTCGACACGATGAGCAGTTCTTC.